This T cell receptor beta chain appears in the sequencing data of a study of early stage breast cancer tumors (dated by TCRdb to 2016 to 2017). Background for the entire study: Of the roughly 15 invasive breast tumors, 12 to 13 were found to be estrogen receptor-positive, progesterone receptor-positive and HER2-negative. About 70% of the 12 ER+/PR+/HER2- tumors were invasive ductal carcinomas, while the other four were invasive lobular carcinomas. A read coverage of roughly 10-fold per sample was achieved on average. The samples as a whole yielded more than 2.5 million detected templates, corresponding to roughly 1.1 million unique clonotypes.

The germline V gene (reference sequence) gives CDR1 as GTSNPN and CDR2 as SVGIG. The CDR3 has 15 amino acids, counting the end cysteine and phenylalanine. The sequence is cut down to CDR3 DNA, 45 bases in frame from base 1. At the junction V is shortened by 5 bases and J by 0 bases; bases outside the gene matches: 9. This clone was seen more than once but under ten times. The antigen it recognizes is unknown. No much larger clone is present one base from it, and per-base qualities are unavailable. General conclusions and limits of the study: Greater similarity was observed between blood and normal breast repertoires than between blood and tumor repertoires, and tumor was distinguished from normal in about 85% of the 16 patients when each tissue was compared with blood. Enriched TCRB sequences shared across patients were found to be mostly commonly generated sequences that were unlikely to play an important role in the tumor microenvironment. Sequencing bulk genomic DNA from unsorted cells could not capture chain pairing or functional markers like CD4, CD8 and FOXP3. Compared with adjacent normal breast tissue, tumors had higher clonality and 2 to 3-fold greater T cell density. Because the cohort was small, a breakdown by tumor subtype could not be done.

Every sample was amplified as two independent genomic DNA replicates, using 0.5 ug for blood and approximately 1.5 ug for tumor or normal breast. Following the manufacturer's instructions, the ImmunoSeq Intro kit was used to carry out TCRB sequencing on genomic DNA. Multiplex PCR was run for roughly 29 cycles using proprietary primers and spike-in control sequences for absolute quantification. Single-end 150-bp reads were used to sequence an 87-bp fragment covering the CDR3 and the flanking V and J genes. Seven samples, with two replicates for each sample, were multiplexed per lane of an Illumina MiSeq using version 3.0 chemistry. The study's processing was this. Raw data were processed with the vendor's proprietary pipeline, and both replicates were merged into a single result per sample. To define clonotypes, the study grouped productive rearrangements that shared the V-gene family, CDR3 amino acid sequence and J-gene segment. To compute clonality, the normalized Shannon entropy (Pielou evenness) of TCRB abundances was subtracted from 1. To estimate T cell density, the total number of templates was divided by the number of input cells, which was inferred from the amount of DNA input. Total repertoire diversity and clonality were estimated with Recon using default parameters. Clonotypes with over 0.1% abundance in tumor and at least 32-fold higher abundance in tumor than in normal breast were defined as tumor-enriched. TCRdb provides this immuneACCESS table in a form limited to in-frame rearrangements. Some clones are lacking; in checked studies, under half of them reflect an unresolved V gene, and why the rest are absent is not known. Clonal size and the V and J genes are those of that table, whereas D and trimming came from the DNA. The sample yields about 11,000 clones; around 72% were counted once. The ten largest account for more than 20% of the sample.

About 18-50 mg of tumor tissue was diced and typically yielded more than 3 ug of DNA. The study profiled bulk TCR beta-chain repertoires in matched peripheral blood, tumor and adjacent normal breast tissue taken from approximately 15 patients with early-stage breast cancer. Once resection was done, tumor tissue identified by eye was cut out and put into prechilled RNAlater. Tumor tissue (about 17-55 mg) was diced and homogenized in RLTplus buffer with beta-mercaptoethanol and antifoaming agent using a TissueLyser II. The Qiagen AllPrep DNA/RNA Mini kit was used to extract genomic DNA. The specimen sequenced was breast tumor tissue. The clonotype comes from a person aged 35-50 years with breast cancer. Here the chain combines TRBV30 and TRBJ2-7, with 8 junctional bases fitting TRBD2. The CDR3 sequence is CAWRITSGTSYEQYF. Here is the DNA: TGTGCCTGGCGGATTACTAGCGGAACCTCCTACGAGCAGTACTTC. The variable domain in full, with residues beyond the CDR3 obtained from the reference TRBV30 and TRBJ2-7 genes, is SQTIHQWPATLVQPVGSPLSLECTVEGTSNPNLYWYRQAAGRGLQLLFYSVGIGQISSEVPQNLSASRPQDRQFILSSKKLLLSDSGFYLCAWRITSGTSYEQYFGPGTRLTVT.